The clone carrying this T cell receptor beta chain appeared once. V lost 3 bases, J lost 8 bases, and 6 bases stayed unmatched. Germline V gives CDR1 LNHDA, CDR2 SQIVND (reference sequence). The CDR3 length is 14 residues. Method: immunoSEQ multiplex PCR; TCRdb's copy keeps in-frame clones and lacks some. The data contain roughly 110,000 clones, roughly 87% of them singletons. The sample is drawn from a study of T cell responses to AZD1222 COVID-19 vaccine. The sequence was collected from an adult who received the AZD1222 COVID-19 vaccine. This rearrangement joins TRBV19 to TRBJ1-2; 10 bases are a match to TRBD1. The sample in question was peripheral blood, obtained 28 days after the second AZD1222 dose. The CDR3 sequence: CASSIETGGWGYTF. CDR3 in DNA: TGTGCCAGTAGTATCGAGACAGGGGGCTGGGGCTACACCTTC.